These 7 T cell receptor beta chains were sequenced from one sample in a study of T cell responses to AZD1222 COVID-19 vaccine. Clones were read by immunoSEQ multiplex PCR, and TCRdb kept only the in-frame ones, dropping some. The sample has 100,000 to 150,000 clones, approximately 85% seen once. The sequencing here drew on peripheral blood, taken 28 days after the second AZD1222 dose. Receptors were obtained from an adult who received the AZD1222 COVID-19 vaccine.

V is TRBV14 and J is TRBJ1-2, with D unclear. The germline CDR1 and CDR2 sequences are SGHDN and FVKESK. V shed 4 bases and J shed 7 bases, with 10 bases lying between them. The length of the CDR3 is 12 residues. The CDR3 DNA reads TGTGCCAGCAGCCGCGCCGGGAGTGGCTACACCTTC. Translated: CASSRAGSGYTF.

The gene calls are TRBV28 and TRBJ2-4, with D possibly TRBD1 on 6 matching bases. The V end was cut by 4 bases, the J end by 1 base, with 17 bases between. The length of the CDR3 is 17 residues. The germline V gene has CDR1 MDHEN and CDR2 SYDVKM. CDR3 in amino acids: CASSSPSGADAKNIQYF. In nucleotides, the CDR3 is TGTGCCAGCAGTTCCCCCTCAGGGGCCGATGCCAAAAACATTCAGTACTTC.

The chain combines TRBV9 with TRBJ2-7, with a tentative D call TRBD1 (5 bases). The CDR3 runs 13 residues. Germline V gene lookup returns CDR1 SGDLS and CDR2 YYNGEE. Trimming pared 4 bases from V and 0 bases from J, leaving 8 bases between. CDR3 loop: CASSPGNSYEQYF. In DNA, the CDR3 is TGTGCCAGCAGCCCAGGGAACTCCTACGAGCAGTACTTC. Combining the CDR3 with reference TRBV9 and TRBJ2-7 gives the whole variable domain DSGVTQTPKHLITATGQRVTLRCSPRSGDLSVYWYQQSLDQGLQFLIQYYNGEERAKGNILERFSAQQFPDLHSELNLSSLELGDSALYFCASSPGNSYEQYFGPGTRLTVT.

With respect to this clone: Other DNA sequences within the sample encode an identical CDR3. V usage is TRBV30 and J usage is TRBJ1-2, with D possibly matching TRBD1 (5 bases). Germline V lookup: CDR1 GTSNPN, CDR2 SVGIG (reference sequence). Trimming cost V 1 base and J 5 bases, with 8 bases left between them. The CDR3 covers 12 residues. CDR3 region: CAWSGGVYGYTF. The CDR3 DNA follows: TGTGCCTGGAGTGGGGGGGTGTATGGCTACACCTTC.

V and J are TRBV9 and TRBJ2-2; TRBD2 might be the D (5 bases). Germline CDR1 is SGDLS and CDR2 is YYNGEE. The CDR3 loop spans 17 amino acids. V was pared by 2 bases and J by 6 bases, with 20 bases between. Here the CDR3 reads CASSVLGGSFGSGELFF. Here the CDR3 DNA reads TGTGCCAGCAGCGTGTTAGGAGGTTCATTCGGTTCCGGGGAGCTGTTTTTT.

The V call is TRBV5-1, the J call TRBJ1-1, with TRBD1 as a possible D gene (5 bases). V was clipped by 5 bases and J by 1 base, with 15 bases between them. The CDR3 length is 15 residues. The V gene's germline CDR1 is SGHRS and CDR2 YFSETQ. The CDR3 bases are TGCGCCAGCAGGTCTGAGGGGACCAAGAACACTGAAGCTTTCTTT. Amino acid sequence: CASRSEGTKNTEAFF.

Only one count was recorded for this clone. V is TRBV10-3 and J is TRBJ2-7, with D perhaps given as TRBD1 or TRBD2 (5 bases each). The CDR3 runs to 15 residues. CDR1 is ENHRY and CDR2 is SYGVKD in the germline V gene. Trimming removed 5 bases from V and 6 bases from J, with 20 bases in between. The CDR3 loop reads CAISPHTGPQSEQYF. The CDR3 DNA follows: TGTGCCATCAGTCCCCACACGGGGCCCCAGAGCGAGCAGTACTTC.